Presented here are 7 T cell receptor beta chains from one specimen sequenced in a study of Ad26.COV2.S vaccination and SARS-CoV-2 variants. Treatment in this sample: 19 received Ad26.COV2.S at low or high dose, single or two shots; roughly five received placebo; per-sample allocation not given. Sampling was done on day 63 after the first vaccine or placebo injection. Profiling relied on immunoSEQ multiplex PCR, and the TCRdb table lists in-frame clones only, not all of them. Of about 450,000 clones listed, 80% to 90% were seen once; the top ten hold over 2%. This sample comprised peripheral blood, obtained in a trial of Ad26.COV2.S vaccine versus placebo. The receptors shown here come from a person aged 18 to 65 who received the Ad26.COV2.S COVID-19 vaccine or a placebo.

The chain links TRBV15 to TRBJ2-6, with D maybe TRBD2 (5 bases). Trimming stripped 0 bases from V and 0 bases from J, with 9 bases between. This CDR3 spans 17 amino acids. Germline V lookup: CDR1 LNHNV, CDR2 YYDKDF (reference sequence). The CDR3: CATSRDNGGSGANVLTF. DNA of the CDR3: TGTGCCACCAGCAGAGACAACGGAGGCTCTGGGGCCAACGTCCTGACTTTC. The full variable domain, in which reference TRBV15 and TRBJ2-6 provide the parts outside the CDR3, is DAMVIQNPRYQVTQFGKPVTLSCSQTLNHNVMYWYQQKSSQAPKLLFHYYDKDFNNEADTPDNFQSRRPNTSFCFLDIRSPGLGDTAMYLCATSRDNGGSGANVLTFGAGSRLTVL.

The chain employs TRBV6-2 or TRBV6-3 and TRBJ1-1; possible D gene TRBD1, 5 bases. The V gene lost 5 bases and the J gene lost 3 bases, with 13 bases spanning the gap. Germline V gives CDR1 MNHEY, CDR2 SVGEGT. The CDR3 runs 14 residues. As DNA, the CDR3 is TGTGCCAGCAGTCAGGGACGCTCTTACACTGAAGCTTTCTTT. The encoded protein is CASSQGRSYTEAFF.

This clone was detected only a few times. V and J are TRBV6-5 and TRBJ1-2; 9 bases match TRBD1. With V trimmed by 6 bases and J by 9 bases, 11 bases remained unmatched. This CDR3 is 14 amino acids long. The germline gives CDR1 MNHEY, CDR2 SVGAGI. The CDR3 DNA reads as TGTGCCAGCAGGACCACCGGGACAGGGAGGAGCTACACCTTC. Amino acid sequence: CASRTTGTGRSYTF.

The chain is built from TRBV4-1 and TRBJ2-7, with 7 bases fitting TRBD1. J gave up 1 base and V 4 bases, and 7 bases lay outside the gene matches. The germline V gene has CDR1 MGHRA and CDR2 YSYEKL. This CDR3 is 15 amino acids long. CDR3 coding DNA: TGCGCCAGCAGCCGACGGACAGGCTTATCCTACGAGCAGTACGTC. Amino acid sequence: CASSRRTGLSYEQYV.

The chain employs TRBV11-2 and TRBJ1-6, with unresolved D. Germline V gene data show CDR1 as SGHAT and CDR2 as FQNNGV. Trimming removed 0 bases at V and 5 bases at J, with 8 bases between. CDR3 length: 15 amino acids. CDR3: CASSLEGNHNSPLHF. Here the CDR3 DNA reads TGTGCCAGCAGCTTAGAGGGTAACCATAATTCACCCCTCCACTTT.

This sequence joins TRBV30 and TRBJ1-2; 9 bases agree with TRBD1. CDR1 and CDR2 (germline): GTSNPN, SVGIG (reference sequence). V was pared by 4 bases and J by 5 bases, with 11 bases of the junction left unmatched. This CDR3 is built from 15 residues. The CDR3 sequence: CAWKNAGTGLYGYTF. The CDR3 DNA follows: TGTGCCTGGAAAAACGCCGGGACAGGGTTGTATGGCTACACCTTC.

This sequence joins TRBV3-1 (or the pseudogene TRBV3-2) and TRBJ2-7, with 8 bases aligning to TRBD1. V dropped 4 bases and J dropped 1; count of bases not matched to a gene: 9. Germline V lookup: CDR1 LGHDT, CDR2 YNNKEL (reference sequence). This CDR3 comprises 16 residues. CDR3 bases: TGTGCCAGCAGCCCCTACTCAGGGGGCCCGTCCTACGAGCAGTACTTC. As protein: CASSPYSGGPSYEQYF.